This T cell receptor beta chain originates from a study of T cell responses to AZD1222 COVID-19 vaccine (dated by TCRdb to the early 2020s). The study in broad terms: Because spike-specific TCR depth and breadth did not differ between the two schedules, AZD1222 recipients who got a second dose at roughly 4 weeks were pooled with those who got a second dose at roughly 12 weeks. Trial participants were enrolled into age subgroups of 18-55, 56-69 and 70-plus years, which contained about 150, 27 and 61 TCR-sequenced participants, respectively. TCR sequencing covered more than 230 trial participants: about 210 given two doses of AZD1222 and 26 given two doses of MenACWY control vaccine.

Beyond this particular receptor, the publication reports: The 56-69-year group was small, and its depth increase did not reach significance, likely because of low power. No day 14 peak-response samples were available, so repertoires were characterized only after the peak T cell response. CD4 TCRs associated with the vaccine covered the entire spike protein, and the dominant responses were in regions 160-218 and 743-854. Conclusions about previously exposed vaccinees were limited because only a handful of AZD1222 recipients were SARS-CoV-2 seropositive at baseline. Most participants were white British and females outnumbered males, and the authors suggested that clonal diversity may have been underestimated. After two AZD1222 doses, spike-specific TCR breadth and depth were significantly higher than at day 0 and than in MenACWY recipients. Reportedly, close to half of the unique spike-specific TCRs recognized epitopes lying outside the regions that are mutated in the B.1.351 and B.1.1.7 variants.

The CDR3 regions of human TCRbeta chains were analyzed by immunosequencing. Processing in the source paper ran as follows. Repertoire TCRs were matched against a reference library of SARS-CoV-2-specific TCRs generated with the MIRA antigen-specificity platform. Breadth meant the fraction of unique TCRs that were SARS-CoV-2-associated, whereas depth meant the fraction of total T cells that were SARS-CoV-2-associated. Using the MIRA data, each spike-specific TCR was mapped to the spike region that the TCR reacts to and placed in a CD4 or CD8 class. Log10-transformed breadth and depth values were compared by one-way ANOVA with Sidak's multiple comparisons tests. As stored in TCRdb, this immuneACCESS dataset retains in-frame rearrangements with V and J assigned. A fraction of the clones does not appear; measured against another copy, unresolved V genes explain less than half of the discrepancy, and the remainder lacks a known reason. D and trimming come from the DNA, and the V and J calls and clone size come from that table. The sample contains 95,000 to 100,000 clones, around 84% of them found a single time. The ten top clones hold over 1.2% of the sample.

Read against the paper, the sample's time point label means: baseline before first vaccination. Samples from vaccinated people were obtained from the UK trials COV001 and COV002, which included a single-blind randomized controlled phase 2/3 trial of AZD1222 (ChAdOx1 nCoV-19) in healthy adults. For TCRbeta chain sequencing, PBMC samples from trial participants were taken at day 0 and at day 28 after the second dose. This clone was seen a handful of times. Its antigen has not been determined. Base-call qualities are not available, and no considerably larger clone is one nucleotide away. V and J are truncated by 0 bases and 6 bases respectively, leaving an intervening sequence of 12 bases. CDR1 LGHNA and CDR2 YNFKEQ were looked up in the germline V gene. The CDR3, from cysteine to phenylalanine, totals 15 residues. The kept DNA is CDR3 alone, 45 bases in frame from the first base.

This sequence was found in an adult in good health. Sequenced here: peripheral blood, sampled on day 0 of AZD1222 vaccination. The sequence is built from TRBV4-2 and TRBJ2-1, with no D gene named confidently. The DNA sequence follows: TGTGCCAGCAGCCAAGAAGACGGCGACTCCAATGAGCAGTTCTTC. Translated, this gives CASSQEDGDSNEQFF.